This T cell receptor (beta chain) is drawn from a study of cytomegalovirus exposure and HLA in healthy donors (dated by TCRdb to about 2017). About the full investigation: An earlier analysis of approximately 640 of the donors reported more than 250 Gb of sequence data and roughly 110 million unique TCR beta sequences from about 200 million T cells. An early release that covered roughly 600 HLA-typed donors contained about 290 gigabases of sequencing data and tens of millions of unique TCR sequences. Among the roughly 400 genotyped donors, around 81% belonged to the genetic ancestry cluster associated with self-reported Caucasian donors. The study was designed to test whether signatures of past pathogen exposure could be identified by cataloging public T cell receptors. The study profiled the T cell repertoires of 666 subjects by immunosequencing and related them to cytomegalovirus serostatus. Besides the first cohort of approximately 670 subjects, a separate validation cohort made up of over 100 different subjects was used. High-throughput TCR immunosequencing, statistical association of individual TCRs with disease status, and machine learning were combined to predict cytomegalovirus infection status. A later analysis re-examined previously published TCR beta repertoires from about 700 donors and added high-resolution HLA genotyping to investigate patterns of TCR occurrence. Rather than using new phenotypic data, the later analysis identified candidate immune exposures from TCR beta sequences and from how often those sequences occurred across donors. In an earlier analysis of 550 to 700 of the donors, high-throughput TCR beta sequencing was used to judge whether each TCR beta V gene segment behaved as functional or pseudogenic. Donor age, sex, ethnicity and CMV serostatus were compiled alongside the repertoire data. In a later genetic analysis, genome-wide SNP genotypes for 398 of the 666 donors were used, and that subset was treated as a discovery cohort. Every discovery cohort repertoire had been produced on one sequencing platform. HLA typing included class I and class II loci at four-digit resolution. The number of donors typed differed by locus, with about 629-630 for A, B, C, DRB1 and DQB1, roughly 520 for DQA1, 600 to 610 for DPA1, and approximately 470 for DPB1. Roughly 5 DR-DQ haplotypes were treated as single units for association and clustering because of strong linkage in the cohort. Among about 400 genotyped donors of the cohort, an average of around 220,000 unique TCR beta nucleotide sequences was sequenced per donor, of which approximately 19% were non-productive.

Library generation was performed with the immunoSEQ multiplex PCR assay. For the multiplex PCR, a mixture combining 60 forward primers for TCR Vbeta segments and 13 reverse primers for TCR Jbeta segments was used. The CDR3 region of rearranged TCR beta genes was amplified from genomic DNA with a multiplex PCR assay. The Illumina HiSeq System was used to sequence the amplified TCR beta libraries as 87-base-pair reads. Under the source paper's analysis protocol: A later analysis counted about 80 million unique TCR beta chains across the 650 to 700 repertoires, and 10 million to 12 million of these chains were shared by at least two donors. A nearest-neighbor algorithm error-corrected the raw reads and collapsed the reads into unique sequences, merging closely related sequences to remove PCR and sequencing errors. To assign V, D and J gene segments, CDR3 sequences were aligned to IMGT reference sequences. For a sequence to be retained, a match of at least six nucleotides was required to both a V gene segment and a J gene segment. A rearrangement counted as productive if the CDR3 had no stop codons and remained in frame with V and J, and every other rearrangement counted as non-productive. Following IMGT convention, CDR3 was defined as the stretch from the second conserved V-encoded cysteine up to the conserved J-encoded phenylalanine. In an earlier analysis of some 550 of the donors, sequences lacking an unambiguous match to a single V gene segment were excluded. In an earlier analysis of 450 to 700 of the donors, V segments were called functional above 56.7% productive rearrangements and were called segregating when the between-donor standard deviation exceeded 5%. A statistical classification framework was built to diagnose cytomegalovirus status from the catalog of TCR beta chain sequences. A later analysis assigned V and J genes by comparing TCR nucleotide sequences with IMGT/GENE-DB human TR gene sequences. The TCRdist pipeline was used in a later analysis to assign CDR3 sequences and most-parsimonious VDJ recombination scenarios. A later analysis defined each TCR beta chain by its CDR3 amino acid sequence plus V-gene family, and excluded reads lacking a unique V-gene family. As a way to deal with suspected cross-contamination and a sequencing artifact, a later analysis dropped nearly 600 nucleotide sequences that were highly shared and had low generation probability. In a later analysis, a clonal expansion index was calculated for each public chain from normalized within-repertoire ranks of inferred template counts. A later analysis computed generation probabilities with a VDJ recombination model fitted to out-of-frame rearrangements, and checked the results against IGoR. A later analysis scored TCR-TCR, TCR-HLA and TCR-CMV co-occurrence with hypergeometric tests, applying a repertoire-size bias correction to TCR pairs. To estimate false discovery rates, a later analysis permuted the HLA or CMV assignments 20 times. In a later analysis, co-occurring TCRs were grouped using DBSCAN, with TCRdist sequence similarity added in when clustering inside HLA-allele-positive subsets. Co-occurrence clustering excluded repertoires with fewer than 30,000 or more than 120,000 public chains, plus five with anomalous nucleotide sharing. This immuneACCESS table, as held by TCRdb, lists in-frame sequences with V and J called but not all clones. Of the missing ones, under half trace to an unresolved V gene in checked studies; the others have no known cause. Clone size and V and J calls were adopted from that table, with D and trimming inferred from the DNA. The sample has 90,000 to 150,000 clones on record, 70% to 80% of them singletons. 8.2% of the sample comes from the top ten.

The cohort comprised hundreds of healthy bone marrow donors. At the time of sampling, every cohort member was nominally healthy, though immune exposures that went unrecorded were likely present. The donor was CMV seropositive and belonged to the group of some 290 seropositive cohort members. A peripheral blood sample was provided by each donor, and peripheral blood mononuclear cells were used for TCR beta sequencing. The Qiagen DNeasy Blood Extraction Kit was used to extract genomic DNA from the blood cell samples. This clone has only one observation. Its antigen is not yet known. No quality values exist for individual bases; no much larger clone is one base distant. The CDR3, from cysteine to phenylalanine, totals 14 residues. Only the CDR3 part of the read is kept: 42 bases, read in frame from the first base. The germline V gene provides CDR1 SGHRS and CDR2 YFSETQ. The germline ends are 13 bases apart after V is trimmed by 2 bases and J by 8 bases.

What the study reported, not specific to this receptor: Some IMGT-functional V segments, including TRBV6-2 and TRBV6-3, could not be told apart with the 87-base-pair reads, so those segments were excluded. According to a later analysis, parvovirus B19, influenza, CMV and Epstein-Barr virus appeared linked to several top co-occurrence clusters. A later analysis found that HLA-associated TCR beta chains were more clonally expanded and had lower generation probabilities than equally common non-associated chains. In both the original and validation cohorts, the classifier was reported to diagnose cytomegalovirus status with high specificity and sensitivity. In a later genetic analysis, fewer N-insertions in productive TCRs were reported among donors in an Asian-associated ancestry cluster than the roughly 700-donor mean. Immune exposure information for the cohort was limited to CMV serostatus. A few of the identified cytomegalovirus-associated TCR beta chains were confirmed in vitro to be specific for cytomegalovirus antigens. Linkage disequilibrium might explain the correlated functional status among segregating V segments, but an unknown experimental factor could not be excluded. Because some donors lacked HLA typing at each locus, the association tests relied only on the typed subset. According to a later analysis, TCR association rates differed among HLA loci, with DRB1 alleles showing the most associated TCRs and HLA-C alleles showing the fewest. Most TCR sequences were seen in very few donors, while some public TCRs were found in many individuals. A total of fewer than 200 TCR beta chains were listed by the study as associated with cytomegalovirus. When HLA alleles, especially DR and DQ, strongly co-occurred, TCR associations were difficult to assign to individual alleles. A further reported finding was that TCR beta sequences accurately predicted the HLA-A and HLA-B alleles for most subjects in the first cohort. An association between a missense DCLRE1C variant and V-gene and J-gene trimming of TCR beta chains was found in a later genetic analysis and replicated in an independent cohort. Presence/absence analyses assumed roughly uniform sequencing depth across donors, an assumption that may not hold. Most CMV-associated TCR beta chains appeared to be HLA-restricted in a later analysis, and the HLA associations seemed to be driven largely by CMV exposure. A group of highly shared sequence variants was considered likely to be a technical artifact of the sequencing pipeline. The authors suggested that the approach could potentially be generalized to other disease states and immunological phenotypes. Specific HLA alleles were associated with around 18,000 TCR beta sequences at a false discovery rate of 0.05 in a later analysis. An earlier analysis of several hundred of the donors showed that most TCR beta V segments appeared in productive rearrangements either about 90% or about 30% of the time, which broadly matched IMGT annotations. Over 15 rarely observed V segments, including chromosome 9 orphons, were excluded from the earlier analysis of a few hundred of the donors because counts were too low. The cohort was sequenced for TCR beta chains only, and without alpha or paired-chain data the features that could be detected were limited.

The sequenced sample consisted of PBMCs. Recombination linked TRBV5-1 to TRBJ1-4; the D gene cannot be named for sure. The clonotype comes from a woman aged 40 to 49 in good health and CMV-seropositive. The nucleotide sequence is given as TGCGCCAGCAGCTTAAACAGTGCGGGAGAAAAACTGTTTTTT. Its amino acids are CASSLNSAGEKLFF.